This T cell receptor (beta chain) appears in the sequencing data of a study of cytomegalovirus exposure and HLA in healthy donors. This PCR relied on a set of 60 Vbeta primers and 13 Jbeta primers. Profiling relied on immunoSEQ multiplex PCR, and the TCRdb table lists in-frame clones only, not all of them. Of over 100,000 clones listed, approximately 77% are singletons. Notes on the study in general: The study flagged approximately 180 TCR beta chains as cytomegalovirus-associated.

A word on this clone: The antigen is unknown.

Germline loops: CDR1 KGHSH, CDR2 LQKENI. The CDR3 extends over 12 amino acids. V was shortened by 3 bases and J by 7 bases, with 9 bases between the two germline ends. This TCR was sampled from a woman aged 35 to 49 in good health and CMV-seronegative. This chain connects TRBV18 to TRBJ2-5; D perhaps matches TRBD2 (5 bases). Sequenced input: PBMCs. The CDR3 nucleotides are TGTGCCAGCTCACCTCCGGCGGGGACCCAGTACTTC. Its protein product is CASSPPAGTQYF.